The 24 T cell receptor beta chains below were found in one sample sequenced in a study of shared clonotypes between healthy human individuals. Sequencing was performed with immunoSEQ multiplex PCR; in TCRdb, only in-frame clones are kept and a portion is missing. The table shows roughly 2,000,000 clones, with 90% to 95% occurring only once. CD8 cells regarded as naive lacked CD45RO, were positively chosen for CCR7, and omitted terminally differentiated effector memory CD45RA+ cells. Source material: naive CD8+ T cells from PBMCs. The receptors come from a man between 18 and 29 years old in good health. Some clones in this sample may be carry-over from other donors' samples.

The chain has TRBV27 and TRBJ2-5, with TRBD1 matching over 8 bases. The CDR3 spans 16 residues. With 4 bases clipped from V and 1 base from J, the junction kept 8 bases outside the gene matches. CDR1 is MNHEY, CDR2 SMNVEV, per germline (reference sequence). The CDR3: CASSSFFGTGQETQYF. The CDR3 region has the DNA TGTGCCAGCAGTTCCTTTTTCGGGACAGGCCAAGAGACCCAGTACTTC.

V is TRBV19 and J is TRBJ2-7; 14 bases fit TRBD2. The V and J ends lost 5 bases and 3 bases, in that order; junction bases with no gene match: 3. The CDR3 covers 15 residues. Germline loops: CDR1 LNHDA, CDR2 SQIVND (reference sequence). This CDR3 is CASSSGLAGVYEQYF. CDR3 bases: TGTGCCAGTAGTTCGGGACTAGCGGGAGTCTACGAGCAGTACTTC. The variable domain in full, with the rest retrieved from reference TRBV19 and TRBJ2-7, is DGGITQSPKYLFRKEGQNVTLSCEQNLNHDAMYWYRQDPGQGLRLIYYSQIVNDFQKGDIAEGYSVSREKKESFPLTVTSAQKNPTAFYLCASSSGLAGVYEQYFGPGTRLTVT.

This chain connects TRBV6-5 to TRBJ2-7; D ambiguous. With 0 bases removed from V and 0 bases from J, the gap between germline ends came to 9 bases. The length of the CDR3 is 15 residues. Per the germline V gene, CDR1 is MNHEY and CDR2 is SVGAGI. As DNA, the CDR3 is TGTGCCAGCAGTTACTCTCACCCTCTCTCCTACGAGCAGTACTTC. Residues: CASSYSHPLSYEQYF.

The genes are TRBV10-3 and TRBJ2-1, with 7 bases fitting TRBD2. The V and J ends lost 5 bases and 0 bases, in that order; junction bases with no gene match: 4. Germline CDR1 and CDR2: ENHRY and SYGVKD. CDR3 length: 15 residues. For the CDR3, the DNA is TGTGCCATCAGTACTAGCGCCTCCTCCTACAATGAGCAGTTCTTC. This codes for CAISTSASSYNEQFF.

The chain joins TRBV13 to TRBJ2-2, with a possible D match to TRBD1 (6 bases). Trimming removed 5 bases from V and 3 bases from J, with 16 bases in between. There are 16 residues in the CDR3. From germline, CDR1 is PRHDT and CDR2 FYEKMQ (reference sequence). The CDR3 bases are TGTGCCAGCAGCCGTCGTGGGACACAGTACACCGGGGAGCTGTTTTTT. It yields the protein CASSRRGTQYTGELFF.

The chain combines TRBV28 with TRBJ2-7; no reliable D call. The V end lost 2 bases, the J end lost 3 bases, and 11 bases lay between the germline ends. This CDR3 has 14 amino acids. Germline values: CDR1 MDHEN, CDR2 SYDVKM. The CDR3, as DNA: TGTGCCAGCAGTTTAGGCTCTAACTACTACGAGCAGTACTTC. Translated, it gives CASSLGSNYYEQYF. Full variable domain (rest looked up from reference TRBV28 and TRBJ2-7): DVKVTQSSRYLVKRTGEKVFLECVQDMDHENMFWYRQDPGLGLRLIYFSYDVKMKEKGDIPEGYSVSREKKERFSLILESASTNQTSMYLCASSLGSNYYEQYFGPGTRLTVT.

The rearrangement links TRBV11-2 to TRBJ2-7, with TRBD2 identical over 7 bases. The V and J ends lost 5 bases and 3 bases, in that order; junction bases with no gene match: 10. The CDR3 extends over 15 amino acids. From germline, CDR1 is SGHAT and CDR2 FQNNGV. The CDR3: CASSQLATAFYEQYF. The CDR3 DNA follows: TGTGCCAGCAGCCAACTAGCGACAGCCTTCTACGAGCAGTACTTC. The full variable domain, its missing parts supplied by reference TRBV11-2 and TRBJ2-7, is EAGVAQSPRYKIIEKRQSVAFWCNPISGHATLYWYQQILGQGPKLLIQFQNNGVVDDSQLPKDRFSAERLKGVDSTLKIQPAKLEDSAVYLCASSQLATAFYEQYFGPGTRLTVT.

This clone was observed once. J is TRBJ1-1 and V is TRBV2; D gene unclear. V was clipped by 1 base and J by 2 bases, with 8 bases between them. This CDR3 spans 14 amino acids. Germline assignment: CDR1 SNHLY and CDR2 FYNNEI. CDR3 coding DNA: TGTGCCAGCAGTGAAGGGTTCAGAAACACTGAAGCTTTCTTT. Protein: CASSEGFRNTEAFF.

This chain connects TRBV5-4 to TRBJ2-5; the D gene is possibly TRBD2 (5 bases). This CDR3 has 16 amino acids. Germline-derived CDR1 and CDR2 are SGHNT and YYREEE (reference sequence). The ends were cut back, 1 base at V and 2 bases at J, with 15 bases in the middle. The CDR3 nucleotides read TGTGCCAGCAGCTTGTATGAGGGATTCATACAAGAGACCCAGTACTTC. This gives the protein CASSLYEGFIQETQYF. Full variable domain (rest looked up from reference TRBV5-4 and TRBJ2-5): ETGVTQSPTHLIKTRGQQVTLRCSSQSGHNTVSWYQQALGQGPQFIFQYYREEENGRGNFPPRFSGLQFPNYSSELNVNALELDDSALYLCASSLYEGFIQETQYFGPGTRLLVL.

The chain combines TRBV30 with TRBJ2-3, with TRBD2 as a possible D gene (5 bases). CDR1 is GTSNPN and CDR2 is SVGIG in the germline V gene (reference sequence). Deletions cut 0 bases from V and 6 bases from J, with 10 bases between. The CDR3 contains 13 residues. CDR3: CAWSVGLQDTQYF. For the CDR3, the DNA is TGTGCCTGGAGTGTCGGACTTCAGGATACGCAGTATTTT.

The table lists this clone with a count of one. V gene TRBV11-2 combines with J gene TRBJ1-1; D possibly corresponds to TRBD1 (5 bases). The CDR3 runs 14 residues. Germline CDR1 is SGHAT and CDR2 is FQNNGV. V shed 2 bases and J shed 0 bases, with 7 bases lying between them. The CDR3 here is CASSLWGMNTEAFF. The CDR3, as DNA: TGTGCCAGCAGCTTATGGGGGATGAACACTGAAGCTTTCTTT.

The chain joins TRBV7-9 to TRBJ2-7; the match to TRBD1 covers 11 bases. V lost 3 bases and J lost 7; bases outside the gene matches: 11. The CDR3 runs to 16 residues. CDR1 is SEHNR, CDR2 FQNEAQ, per germline (reference sequence). The CDR3 loop reads CASSFPYGQGAREQYF. DNA of the CDR3: TGTGCCAGCAGCTTCCCGTACGGACAGGGGGCGCGAGAGCAGTACTTC.

In DNA, the CDR3 is TGCGCCAGCAGCTTTTGGGACAGCACCTACGAGCAGTACTTC. Protein: CASSFWDSTYEQYF. The chain carries TRBV5-1 and TRBJ2-7; 7 positions match TRBD1. Per the germline V gene, CDR1 is SGHRS and CDR2 is YFSETQ. J was trimmed by 2 bases and V by 2 bases; bases with no gene match: 4. The CDR3 covers 14 residues.

The chain couples TRBV5-4 to TRBJ2-2, with 8 bases that match TRBD2. CDR1 is SGHNT and CDR2 is YYREEE in the germline V gene (reference sequence). The CDR3 spans 17 residues. V dropped 5 bases and J dropped 3; count of bases not matched to a gene: 12. In nucleotides, the CDR3 is TGTGCCAGCAGACCCGCAACTAGCGGATATGACACCGGGGAGCTGTTTTTT. It translates to CASRPATSGYDTGELFF.

The chain carries TRBV27 and TRBJ1-5; D perhaps matches TRBD1 (5 bases). Germline V lookup: CDR1 MNHEY, CDR2 SMNVEV (reference sequence). Trimming left V 4 bases short and J 4 bases short, with 11 bases between. The CDR3 runs to 14 residues. This chain's CDR3 is CASSSTGVNQPQHF. CDR3 DNA: TGTGCCAGCAGTTCTACAGGAGTTAATCAGCCCCAGCATTTT.

The CDR3 loop reads CASSAGTHSNQPQHF. CDR3 nucleotide sequence: TGTGCCAGCAGCGCCGGAACCCATAGCAATCAGCCCCAGCATTTT. This chain connects TRBV9 to TRBJ1-5; unclear D gene. The germline V gene has CDR1 SGDLS and CDR2 YYNGEE. The CDR3 is made up of 15 amino acids. Trimming removed 3 bases from V and 0 bases from J, with 10 bases in between.

This chain links TRBV28 with TRBJ2-1; 7 bases are shared with TRBD2. CDR1 and CDR2 from the germline V gene are MDHEN and SYDVKM. V shed 2 bases, J shed 8 bases, and the junction held 12 bases outside the gene matches. The CDR3 is made up of 16 amino acids. CDR3 sequence (DNA): TGTGCCAGCAGTTTAACCCCCAGCGGGAAGGAGCATGAGCAGTTCTTC. This codes for CASSLTPSGKEHEQFF.

The V call is TRBV28, the J call TRBJ1-1, with 8 bases matching TRBD1. This CDR3 contains 17 residues. Germline CDR1 is MDHEN and CDR2 is SYDVKM. V lost 6 bases, J lost 6 bases, and 18 bases stayed unmatched. The CDR3 DNA reads TGTGCCAGCAGCCGTGACAGGGGCCCTTTCGTTTGGGCTGAAGCTTTCTTT. Translation: CASSRDRGPFVWAEAFF.

The CDR3 DNA sequence: TGCGCCAGCAGCCAAGATTGGACAGAGTACTACGAGCAGTACTTC. It is translated as CASSQDWTEYYEQYF. The chain carries TRBV4-3 and TRBJ2-7, with D perhaps TRBD1 (6 bases). V dropped 0 bases and J dropped 3 bases, with 12 bases sitting between them. Germline-derived CDR1 and CDR2 are LGHNA and YSLEER. CDR3 length: 15 residues.

V usage is TRBV27 and J usage is TRBJ2-1; 7 bases match TRBD2. V shed 6 bases and J 0 bases; nucleotides not matched to a gene: 8. CDR3 length equals 16 residues. The germline gives CDR1 MNHEY, CDR2 SMNVEV (reference sequence). The CDR3, as DNA: TGTGCCAGCAGCCCAGCGGGGTTGAGCTCCTACAATGAGCAGTTCTTC. Protein: CASSPAGLSSYNEQFF.

The rearrangement links TRBV5-6 to TRBJ2-7; TRBD2 aligns across 11 bases. Losses at the gene ends were 0 bases for V and 5 bases for J; bases not matched to a gene: 7. CDR3 length: 16 amino acids. From germline, CDR1 is SGHDT and CDR2 YYEEEE. The CDR3 is CASSLATSGIFNEQYF. The CDR3 DNA follows: TGTGCCAGCAGCTTGGCGACTAGCGGGATTTTCAACGAGCAGTACTTC. Looking up the rest from reference TRBV5-6 and TRBJ2-7 gives the full variable domain: DAGVTQSPTHLIKTRGQQVTLRCSPKSGHDTVSWYQQALGQGPQFIFQYYEEEERQRGNFPDRFSGHQFPNYSSELNVNALLLGDSALYLCASSLATSGIFNEQYFGPGTRLTVT.

This sequence joins TRBV2 and TRBJ2-1, with 7 bases that match TRBD1. V lost 9 bases to trimming and J lost 8 bases; unmatched junction nucleotides: 10. The V gene's germline CDR1 is SNHLY and CDR2 FYNNEI. CDR3 length equals 13 residues. The CDR3, as DNA: TGTGCCAGTAGCGACAGGGATCTCGATGAGCAGTTCTTC. Translating gives CASSDRDLDEQFF.

This chain connects TRBV6-1 to TRBJ2-3; 9 bases are a match to TRBD2. Trimming cost V 5 bases and J 6 bases; bases outside gene matches: 6. CDR1 is MNHNS and CDR2 is SASEGT in the germline V gene. CDR3 length: 14 residues. CDR3 protein: CASSPSGARDTQYF. In DNA, the CDR3 is TGTGCCAGCAGTCCTAGCGGGGCCCGGGATACGCAGTATTTT.

With regard to this clone: The same CDR3 can be traced to other DNA sequences in this sample. V and J are TRBV7-6 and TRBJ2-5; no definite D call. The V gene's germline CDR1 is SGHVS and CDR2 FNYEAQ. This CDR3 spans 11 amino acids. V was cut by 5 bases and J by 5 bases, with 6 bases left in between. The CDR3: CASSPGETQYF. The DNA of the CDR3 is TGTGCCAGCAGCCCTGGGGAGACCCAGTACTTC.